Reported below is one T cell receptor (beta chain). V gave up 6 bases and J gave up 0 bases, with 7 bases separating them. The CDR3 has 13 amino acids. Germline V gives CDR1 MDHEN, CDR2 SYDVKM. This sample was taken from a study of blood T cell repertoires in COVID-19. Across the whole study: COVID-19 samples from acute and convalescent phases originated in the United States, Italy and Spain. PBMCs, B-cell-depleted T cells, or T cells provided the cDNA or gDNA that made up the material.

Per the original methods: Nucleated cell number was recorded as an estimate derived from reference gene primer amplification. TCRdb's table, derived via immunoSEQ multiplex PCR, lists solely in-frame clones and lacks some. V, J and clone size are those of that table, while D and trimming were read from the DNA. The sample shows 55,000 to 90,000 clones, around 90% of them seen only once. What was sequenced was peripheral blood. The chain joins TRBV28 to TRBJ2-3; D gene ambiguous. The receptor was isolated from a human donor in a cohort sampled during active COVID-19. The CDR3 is CASSPSSTDTQYF. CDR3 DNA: TGTGCCAGCAGCCCCTCTAGCACAGATACGCAGTATTTT.